Shown below are 31 T cell receptor beta chains from a single sample sequenced in a study of CXCR3-negative and CXCR3-positive naive CD8 T cells. UMI labels and 5' RACE were used to prepare the TRB cDNA libraries. TCRdb re-called the 5' RACE reads and shows each CDR3 protein once, DNA omitted. The listing records some 50,000 distinct CDR3 sequences. Sequencing was performed on naive CXCR3- CD8+ T cells from blood. Subset: CD45RO-CCR7+CD27+CD95- naive CD8+ T cells lacking CXCR3 (TNR3-). These receptors were taken from a human donor in good health. Some clones in this sample may be carry-over from other donors' samples.

The rearrangement uses TRBV12-3 or TRBV12-4 and TRBJ2-7. The CDR3 loop spans 13 amino acids. CDR3 loop: CASSGVTSYEQYF.

V gene TRBV28 combines with J gene TRBJ2-3; TCRdb gives TRBD1 as the D gene, but with no DNA this cannot be confirmed. Germline lookup yields CDR1 MDHEN and CDR2 SYDVKM. CDR3 size: 15 residues. CDR3 loop: CASSLTPGDSYEQYF. The whole variable domain, filled in from reference TRBV28 and TRBJ2-3, reads DVKVTQSSRYLVKRTGEKVFLECVQDMDHENMFWYRQDPGLGLRLIYFSYDVKMKEKGDIPEGYSVSREKKERFSLILESASTNQTSMYLCASSLTPGDSYEQYFGPGTRLTVL.

The rearrangement links TRBV29-1 to TRBJ2-1; TCRdb names TRBD1, which stays unverified in the absence of DNA. The CDR3 is made up of 13 amino acids. Germline V lookup: CDR1 SQVTM, CDR2 ANQGSEA. CDR3 amino acids: CSGTGGNVNEQFF.

The chain has TRBV5-6 and TRBJ2-1. The length of the CDR3 is 13 residues. CDR1 and CDR2 (germline): SGHDT, YYEEEE. This chain's CDR3 is CASSSDNYNEQFF.

CDR3 sequence: CASSTTGFSYEQYF. The chain combines TRBV19 with TRBJ2-7; TCRdb's D gene call, TRBD1, goes unchecked for lack of DNA. The length of the CDR3 is 14 residues. Germline V lookup: CDR1 LNHDA, CDR2 SQIVND (reference sequence). The full variable domain, completed using reference TRBV19 and TRBJ2-7, is DGGITQSPKYLFRKEGQNVTLSCEQNLNHDAMYWYRQDPGQGLRLIYYSQIVNDFQKGDIAEGYSVSREKKESFPLTVTSAQKNPTAFYLCASSTTGFSYEQYFGPGTRLTVT.

The rearrangement uses TRBV28 and TRBJ2-2; TCRdb designates TRBD1, a call that cannot be tested without DNA. CDR3 length equals 14 residues. CDR1 is MDHEN and CDR2 is SYDVKM in the germline V gene. The CDR3: CASRQGADTGELFF.

The genes are TRBV27 and TRBJ1-5. This CDR3 has 12 amino acids. The germline CDR1 and CDR2 sequences are MNHEY and SMNVEV (reference sequence). CDR3 loop: CATGYSNQPQHF.

The rearrangement links TRBV7-9 to TRBJ1-3; TCRdb designates TRBD1, a call that cannot be tested without DNA. From germline, CDR1 is SEHNR and CDR2 FQNEAQ (reference sequence). CDR3 size: 15 residues. The chain's CDR3 is CASSKTTGSGNTIYF.

This clonotype is deemed medium-sized by its frequency. V is TRBV29-1 and J is TRBJ2-7. The germline V gene encodes CDR1 SQVTM and CDR2 ANQGSEA. The CDR3 is 11 amino acids. CDR3 residues: CSVGGSYEQYF.

The chain recombines TRBV2 with TRBJ2-1; the TCRdb call, TRBD1, lacks DNA for checking. Germline assignment: CDR1 SNHLY and CDR2 FYNNEI. This CDR3 spans 16 amino acids. The chain's CDR3 is CASTTGVGANNNEQFF.

Judged by frequency, this clonotype is medium-sized. The chain combines TRBV29-1 with TRBJ1-1; as DNA is missing, the TRBD1 call by TCRdb cannot be tested. This CDR3 has 18 amino acids. CDR1 is SQVTM and CDR2 is ANQGSEA in the germline V gene. This chain's CDR3 is CSVEDHGQGLIMNTEAFF.

The chain employs TRBV6-5 and TRBJ2-5. Germline V lookup: CDR1 MNHEY, CDR2 SVGAGI. The CDR3 is 13 residues long. CDR3 residues: CASSYSVVETQYF.

The chain has TRBV12-3 or TRBV12-4 and TRBJ2-1. The CDR3 has 14 amino acids. The CDR3 is CASSPGSSYNEQFF.

The genes are TRBV4-3 and TRBJ1-2; without DNA, the TCRdb call of TRBD1 cannot be checked. The germline V gene encodes CDR1 LGHNA and CDR2 YSLEER. CDR3 length: 14 residues. CDR3 protein: CASSHRGAILGYTF.

The rearrangement joins TRBV29-1 to TRBJ1-1; TCRdb's assignment of TRBD1 cannot be checked, as there is no DNA. The germline V gene has CDR1 SQVTM and CDR2 ANQGSEA. The CDR3 loop spans 12 amino acids. The CDR3 sequence is CSVHSTDPEAFF.

The chain links TRBV7-9 to TRBJ1-3. The CDR3 sequence is 15 residues long. Germline V gene sequence: CDR1 SEHNR, CDR2 FQNEAQ (reference sequence). The CDR3: CASSFSGLSGNTIYF.

This chain's CDR3 is CASSFQGHHEQYF. This chain joins TRBV7-9 and TRBJ2-7. The CDR3 length is 13 residues. Germline V gene data show CDR1 as SEHNR and CDR2 as FQNEAQ (reference sequence).

This chain uses TRBV20-1 with TRBJ2-5. Looked up from germline, CDR1 is DFQATT and CDR2 is SNEGSKA (reference sequence). This CDR3 spans 14 amino acids. CDR3 loop: CSARDLASQETQYF.

CDR3 region: CASSTRLSLSGANVLTF. The chain recombines TRBV5-1 with TRBJ2-6; the D call of TRBD1 rests on TCRdb alone, since no DNA is present to check it. The CDR3 has 17 amino acids. Germline values: CDR1 SGHRS, CDR2 YFSETQ.

The chain carries TRBV28 and TRBJ2-1; as DNA is missing, the TRBD1 call by TCRdb cannot be tested. Germline V gene lookup returns CDR1 MDHEN and CDR2 SYDVKM. This CDR3 has 17 residues. CDR3 region: CASSFLPGTVSYNEQFF.

This chain connects TRBV5-5 to TRBJ2-3; without DNA, the TCRdb call of TRBD2 cannot be checked. Germline V gives CDR1 SGHKS, CDR2 YYEKEE (reference sequence). The CDR3 length is 19 residues. This chain's CDR3 is CASSLRSSGRSQSTDTQYF. Supplemented by reference TRBV5-5 and TRBJ2-3, the full variable domain reads DAGVTQSPTHLIKTRGQQVTLRCSPISGHKSVSWYQQVLGQGPQFIFQYYEKEERGRGNFPDRFSARQFPNYSSELNVNALLLGDSALYLCASSLRSSGRSQSTDTQYFGPGTRLTVL.

The V and J genes are TRBV15 and TRBJ2-7; no DNA is available, so the TRBD1 call from TCRdb remains unchecked. CDR3 length equals 14 residues. Germline values: CDR1 LNHNV, CDR2 YYDKDF (reference sequence). The chain's CDR3 is CATSSGTGVYEQYF.

The V call is TRBV20-1, the J call TRBJ1-5. Germline CDR1 reads DFQATT; CDR2 reads SNEGSKA (reference sequence). This CDR3 spans 12 amino acids. The CDR3 here is CSARDRNQPQHF.

The chain uses TRBV7-9 and TRBJ2-7; the TRBD1 assignment by TCRdb is unverifiable without DNA. Germline CDR1 is SEHNR and CDR2 is FQNEAQ (reference sequence). The CDR3 runs 14 residues. CDR3 protein: CASSLRTGEHEQYF.

By frequency, this clonotype registers medium-sized. The chain carries TRBV20-1 and TRBJ2-3; there is no DNA to check the TCRdb D call of TRBD2. The CDR3 runs 14 residues. CDR1 DFQATT and CDR2 SNEGSKA come from the germline V gene (reference sequence). The CDR3 region is CSARLAGGTDTQYF.

The V gene is TRBV29-1, the J gene TRBJ2-3. The CDR3 has 13 residues. Germline CDR1 reads SQVTM; CDR2 reads ANQGSEA. The CDR3 loop is CSVERTDTDTQYF.

The V call is TRBV7-8, the J call TRBJ1-2. The germline CDR1 and CDR2 sequences are SGHVS and FQNEAQ. The CDR3 contains 14 residues. The CDR3 reads CASSLETVNYGYTF.

The chain has TRBV12-3 or TRBV12-4 and TRBJ2-3; TCRdb names TRBD1, which stays unverified in the absence of DNA. CDR3 length equals 15 residues. CDR3 residues: CASSPFAGGTDTQYF.

This chain uses TRBV13 with TRBJ2-7; TCRdb lists TRBD1, though no DNA is available to test this call. CDR3 length: 13 residues. CDR1 PRHDT and CDR2 FYEKMQ come from the germline V gene (reference sequence). This CDR3 reads CASSLEVGQSQYF.

The chain employs TRBV29-1 and TRBJ1-2; lacking DNA, the TRBD1 call made by TCRdb goes unchecked. The CDR3 consists of 16 residues. Germline CDR1 SQVTM, CDR2 ANQGSEA. CDR3 residues: CSVEEQGIRANYGYTF.

This sequence joins TRBV2 and TRBJ2-3; TCRdb calls TRBD1, which cannot be checked without DNA. The CDR3 totals 11 residues. Germline CDR1 SNHLY, CDR2 FYNNEI. Here the CDR3 reads CASVGQGTQYF.